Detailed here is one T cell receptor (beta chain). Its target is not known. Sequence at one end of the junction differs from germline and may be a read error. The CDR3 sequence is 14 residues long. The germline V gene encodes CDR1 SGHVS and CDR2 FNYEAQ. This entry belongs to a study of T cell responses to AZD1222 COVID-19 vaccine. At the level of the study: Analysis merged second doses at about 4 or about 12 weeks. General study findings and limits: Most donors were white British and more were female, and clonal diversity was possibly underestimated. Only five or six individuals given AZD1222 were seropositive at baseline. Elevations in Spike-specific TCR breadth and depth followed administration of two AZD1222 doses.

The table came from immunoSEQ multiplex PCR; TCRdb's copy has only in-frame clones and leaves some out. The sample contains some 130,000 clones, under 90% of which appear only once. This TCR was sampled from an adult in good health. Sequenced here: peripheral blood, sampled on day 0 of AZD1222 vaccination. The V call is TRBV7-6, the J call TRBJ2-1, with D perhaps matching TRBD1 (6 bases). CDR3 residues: CASSLEQGLYPRLF. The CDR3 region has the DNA TGTGCCAGCAGCTTAGAGCAGGGGTTATACCCCCGGCTCTTC.